Given below is one T cell receptor (beta chain) in context. This entry is derived from a study of blood T cells in healthy people across ages. Trimming took off 7 bases at V and 3 bases at J, with 15 bases between the two ends. The CDR3 is 14 amino acids. Combining a sample-barcoded 5' primer with a J-beta primer mix, a second PCR ran for about 6 to 12 cycles. TCRdb analysed the 5' RACE reads with MiXCR anew, one entry per CDR3 protein. The table lists 2 million or so distinct CDR3 sequences, roughly 50% of them singletons. This chain uses TRBV12-3 or TRBV12-4 with TRBJ2-5, with D possibly being TRBD1 or TRBD2 (5 bases each). Sequenced: blood. The sequence was collected from a woman in her thirties or forties in good health. This CDR3 reads CASTTGTTKETQYF. CDR3 nucleotide sequence: TGTGCCAGCACCACCGGGACGACTAAAGAGACCCAGTACTTC.